This entry features one T cell receptor (beta chain) sequence. The data are from a study of CD8 T cells in Susac syndrome. Germline V gives CDR1 MNHEY, CDR2 SMNVEV (reference sequence). The CDR3 is made up of 15 amino acids. Trimming took 0 bases from V and 3 from J, leaving 6 bases between them. An input of about 0.5 to 1 ug of RNA was subjected to reverse transcription using random hexamers. TCRdb reprocessed the immunoSEQ multiplex PCR reads via MiXCR and lists one record per CDR3 protein. This table holds 90,000 to 150,000 distinct CDR3 sequences, 85% to 95% found once. This receptor was identified in a human donor in good health. The genes are TRBV27 and TRBJ1-6; maybe TRBD1 (5 bases). Sequenced sample: CD8+ T cells from PBMCs. The CDR3 loop is CASSLSGVYNSPLHF. Written as DNA, the CDR3 is TGTGCCAGCAGTTTATCAGGGGTCTATAATTCACCCCTCCACTTT.